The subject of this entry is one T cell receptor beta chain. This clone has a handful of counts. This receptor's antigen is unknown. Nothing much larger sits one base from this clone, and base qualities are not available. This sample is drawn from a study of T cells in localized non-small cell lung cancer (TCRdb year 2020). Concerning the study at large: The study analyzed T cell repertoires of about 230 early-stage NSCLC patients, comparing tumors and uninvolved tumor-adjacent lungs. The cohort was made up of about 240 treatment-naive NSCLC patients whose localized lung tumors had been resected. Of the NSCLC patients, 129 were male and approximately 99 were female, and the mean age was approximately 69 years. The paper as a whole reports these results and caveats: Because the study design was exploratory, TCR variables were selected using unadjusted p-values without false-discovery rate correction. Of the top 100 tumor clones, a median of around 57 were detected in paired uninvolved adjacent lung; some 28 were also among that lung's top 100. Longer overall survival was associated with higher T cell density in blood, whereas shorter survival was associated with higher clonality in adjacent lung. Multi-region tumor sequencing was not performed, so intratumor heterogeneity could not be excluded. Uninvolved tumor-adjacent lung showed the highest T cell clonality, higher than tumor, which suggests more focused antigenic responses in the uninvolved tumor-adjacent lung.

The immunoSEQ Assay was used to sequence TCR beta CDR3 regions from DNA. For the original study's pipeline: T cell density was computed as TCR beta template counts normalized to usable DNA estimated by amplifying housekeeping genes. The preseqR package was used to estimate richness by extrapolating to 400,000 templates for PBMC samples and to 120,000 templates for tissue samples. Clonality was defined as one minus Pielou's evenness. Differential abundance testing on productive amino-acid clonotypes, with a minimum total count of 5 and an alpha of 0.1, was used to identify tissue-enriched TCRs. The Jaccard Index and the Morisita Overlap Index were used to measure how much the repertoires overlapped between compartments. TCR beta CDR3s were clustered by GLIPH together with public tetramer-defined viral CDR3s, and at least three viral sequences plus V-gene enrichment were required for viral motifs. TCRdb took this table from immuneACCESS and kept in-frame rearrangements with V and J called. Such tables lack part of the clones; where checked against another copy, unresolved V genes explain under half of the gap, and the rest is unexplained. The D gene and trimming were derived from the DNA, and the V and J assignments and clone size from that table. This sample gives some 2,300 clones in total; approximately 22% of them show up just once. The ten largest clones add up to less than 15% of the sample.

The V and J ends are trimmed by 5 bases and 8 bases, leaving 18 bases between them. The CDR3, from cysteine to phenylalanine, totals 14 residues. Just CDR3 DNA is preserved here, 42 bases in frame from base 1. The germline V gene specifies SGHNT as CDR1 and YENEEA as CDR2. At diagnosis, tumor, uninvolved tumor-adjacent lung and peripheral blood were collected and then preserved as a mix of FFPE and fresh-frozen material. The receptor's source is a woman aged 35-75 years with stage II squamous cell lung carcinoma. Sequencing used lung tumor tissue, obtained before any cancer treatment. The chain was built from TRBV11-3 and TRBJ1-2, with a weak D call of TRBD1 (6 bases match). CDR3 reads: CASSQSLGAYGYTF. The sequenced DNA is TGTGCCAGCAGCCAAAGTTTGGGGGCATACGGCTACACCTTC.